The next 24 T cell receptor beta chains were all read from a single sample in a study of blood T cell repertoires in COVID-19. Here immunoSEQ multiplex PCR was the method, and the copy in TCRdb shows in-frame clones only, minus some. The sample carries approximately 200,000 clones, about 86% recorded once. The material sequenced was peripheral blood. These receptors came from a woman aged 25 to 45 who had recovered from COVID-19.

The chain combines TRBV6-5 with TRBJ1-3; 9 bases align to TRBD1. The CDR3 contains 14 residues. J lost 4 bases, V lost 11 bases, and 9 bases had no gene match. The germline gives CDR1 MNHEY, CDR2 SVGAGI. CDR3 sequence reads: CAARDRASGNTIYF. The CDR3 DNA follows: TGTGCCGCACGGGACAGGGCATCGGGAAACACCATATATTTT.

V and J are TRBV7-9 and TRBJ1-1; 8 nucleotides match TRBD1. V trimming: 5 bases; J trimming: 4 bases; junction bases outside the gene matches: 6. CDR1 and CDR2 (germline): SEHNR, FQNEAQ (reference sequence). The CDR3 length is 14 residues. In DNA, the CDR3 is TGTGCCAGCAGCGACAGGACAGGGTCCACTGAAGCTTTCTTT. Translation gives CASSDRTGSTEAFF.

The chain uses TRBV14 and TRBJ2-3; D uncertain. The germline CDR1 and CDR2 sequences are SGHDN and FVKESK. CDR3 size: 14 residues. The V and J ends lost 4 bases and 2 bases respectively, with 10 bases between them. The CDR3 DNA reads TGTGCCAGCAGCCCCCGGCGGATCACAGATACGCAGTATTTT. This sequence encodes CASSPRRITDTQYF.

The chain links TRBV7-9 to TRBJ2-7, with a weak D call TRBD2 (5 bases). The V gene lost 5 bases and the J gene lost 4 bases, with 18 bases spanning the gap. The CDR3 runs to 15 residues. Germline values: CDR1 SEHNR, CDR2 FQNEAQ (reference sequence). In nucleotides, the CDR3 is TGTGCCAGCAGCATCGCGAGAGGGTCTATTTACGAGCAGTACTTC. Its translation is CASSIARGSIYEQYF.

The CDR3, as DNA: TGTGCCAGCAGTTTCTCTCCTAGCGGGAGGGCCAGTTACGAGCAGTACTTC. This sequence encodes CASSFSPSGRASYEQYF. The genes are TRBV28 and TRBJ2-7; 12 bases fit TRBD2. V shed 3 bases, J shed 4 bases, and the junction held 10 bases outside the gene matches. The CDR3 sequence is 17 residues long. The germline gives CDR1 MDHEN, CDR2 SYDVKM.

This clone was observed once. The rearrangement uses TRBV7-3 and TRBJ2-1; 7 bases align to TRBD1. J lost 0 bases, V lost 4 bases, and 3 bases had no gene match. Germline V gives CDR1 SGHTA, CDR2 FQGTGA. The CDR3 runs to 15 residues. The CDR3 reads CASSYRDSSYNEQFF. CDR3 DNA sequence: TGTGCCAGCAGCTACCGGGACAGCTCCTACAATGAGCAGTTCTTC.

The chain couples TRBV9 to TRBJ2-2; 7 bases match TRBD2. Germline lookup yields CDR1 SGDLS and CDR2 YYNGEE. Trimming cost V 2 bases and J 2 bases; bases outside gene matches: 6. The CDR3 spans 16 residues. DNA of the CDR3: TGTGCCAGCAGCGTGGAAAGCGGGGTAAACACCGGGGAGCTGTTTTTT. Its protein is CASSVESGVNTGELFF.

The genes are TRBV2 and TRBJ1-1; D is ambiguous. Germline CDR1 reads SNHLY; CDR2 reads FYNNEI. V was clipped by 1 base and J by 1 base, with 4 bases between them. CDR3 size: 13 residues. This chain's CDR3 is CASSEEANTEAFF. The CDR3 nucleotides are TGTGCCAGCAGTGAAGAAGCGAACACTGAAGCTTTCTTT.

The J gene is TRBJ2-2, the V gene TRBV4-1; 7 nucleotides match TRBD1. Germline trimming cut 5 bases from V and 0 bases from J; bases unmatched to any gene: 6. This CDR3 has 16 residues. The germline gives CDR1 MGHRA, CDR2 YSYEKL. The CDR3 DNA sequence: TGCGCCAGCAGCATAACCGGGACAGCGAACACCGGGGAGCTGTTTTTT. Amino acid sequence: CASSITGTANTGELFF.

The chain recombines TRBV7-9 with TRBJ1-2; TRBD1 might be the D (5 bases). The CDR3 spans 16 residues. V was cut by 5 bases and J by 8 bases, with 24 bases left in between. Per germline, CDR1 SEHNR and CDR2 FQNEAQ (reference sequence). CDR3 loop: CASSQTSYRLSEGYTF. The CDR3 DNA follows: TGTGCCAGCAGCCAGACAAGTTACAGGCTCTCAGAGGGCTACACCTTC.

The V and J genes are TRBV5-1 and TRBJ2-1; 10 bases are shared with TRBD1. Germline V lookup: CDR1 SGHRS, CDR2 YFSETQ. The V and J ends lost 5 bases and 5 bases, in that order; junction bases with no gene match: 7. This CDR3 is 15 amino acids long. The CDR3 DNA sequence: TGCGCCAGCAGTCCCCCCGACAGGGGGCACAATGAGCAGTTCTTC. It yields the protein CASSPPDRGHNEQFF.

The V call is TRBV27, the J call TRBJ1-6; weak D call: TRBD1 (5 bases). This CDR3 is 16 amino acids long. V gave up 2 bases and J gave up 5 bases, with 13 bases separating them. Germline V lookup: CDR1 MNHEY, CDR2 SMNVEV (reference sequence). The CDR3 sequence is CASSLKGQGNNSPLHF. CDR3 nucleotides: TGTGCCAGCAGTTTAAAGGGGCAGGGTAATAATTCACCCCTCCACTTT.

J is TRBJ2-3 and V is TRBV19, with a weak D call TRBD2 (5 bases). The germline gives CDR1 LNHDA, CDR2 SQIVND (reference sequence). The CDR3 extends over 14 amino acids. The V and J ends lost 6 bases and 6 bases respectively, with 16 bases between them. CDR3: CASSRRARADTQYF. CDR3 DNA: TGTGCCAGTAGCCGAAGGGCGCGGGCGGATACGCAGTATTTT.

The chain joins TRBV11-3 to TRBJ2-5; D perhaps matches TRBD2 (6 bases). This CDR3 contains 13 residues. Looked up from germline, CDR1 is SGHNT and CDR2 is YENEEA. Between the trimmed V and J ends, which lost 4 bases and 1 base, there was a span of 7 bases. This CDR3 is CASSSGVQETQYF. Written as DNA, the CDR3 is TGTGCCAGCAGCTCGGGGGTCCAAGAGACCCAGTACTTC.

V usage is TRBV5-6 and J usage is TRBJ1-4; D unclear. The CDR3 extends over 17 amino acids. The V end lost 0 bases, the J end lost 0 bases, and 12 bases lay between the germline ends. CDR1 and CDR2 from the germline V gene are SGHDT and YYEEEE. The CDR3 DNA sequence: TGTGCCAGCAGCTTGGCCCCTGGTGGAGCAACTAATGAAAAACTGTTTTTT. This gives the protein CASSLAPGGATNEKLFF.

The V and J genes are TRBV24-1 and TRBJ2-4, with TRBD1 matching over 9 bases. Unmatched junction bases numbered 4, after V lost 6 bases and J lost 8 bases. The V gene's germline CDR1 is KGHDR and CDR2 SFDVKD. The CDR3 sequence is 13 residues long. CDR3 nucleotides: TGTGCCACCAGTTCGGACAGGGGCGACATTCAGTACTTC. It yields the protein CATSSDRGDIQYF.

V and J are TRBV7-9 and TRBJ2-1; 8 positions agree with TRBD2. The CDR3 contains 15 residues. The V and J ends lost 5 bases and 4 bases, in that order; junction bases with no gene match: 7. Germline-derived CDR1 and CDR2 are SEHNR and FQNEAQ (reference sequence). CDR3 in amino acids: CASSIALAEYNEQFF. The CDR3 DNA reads TGTGCCAGCAGCATCGCACTAGCGGAGTACAATGAGCAGTTCTTC.

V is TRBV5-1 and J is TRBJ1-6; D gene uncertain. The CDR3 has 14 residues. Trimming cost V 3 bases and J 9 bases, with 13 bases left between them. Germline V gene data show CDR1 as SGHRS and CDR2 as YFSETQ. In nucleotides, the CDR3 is TGCGCCAGCAGCTCTGACATGAGCGGTTCACCCCTCCACTTT. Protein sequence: CASSSDMSGSPLHF. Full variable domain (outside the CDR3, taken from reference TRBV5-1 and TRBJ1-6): KAGVTQTPRYLIKTRGQQVTLSCSPISGHRSVSWYQQTPGQGLQFLFEYFSETQRNKGNFPGRFSGRQFSNSRSEMNVSTLELGDSALYLCASSSDMSGSPLHFGNGTRLTVT.

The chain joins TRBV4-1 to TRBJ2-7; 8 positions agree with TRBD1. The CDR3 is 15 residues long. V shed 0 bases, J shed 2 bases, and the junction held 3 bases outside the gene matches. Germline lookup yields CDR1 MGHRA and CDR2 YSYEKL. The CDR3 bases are TGCGCCAGCAGCCAAGAAGACAGGGGAACCTACGAGCAGTACTTC. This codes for CASSQEDRGTYEQYF.

This chain's CDR3 is CASSLSPGGYGYTF. The CDR3, as DNA: TGTGCCAGCAGTTTATCACCGGGAGGCTATGGCTACACCTTC. The chain combines TRBV27 with TRBJ1-2; D unclear. Germline loops: CDR1 MNHEY, CDR2 SMNVEV (reference sequence). The CDR3 consists of 14 residues. Trimming cost V 0 bases and J 4 bases, with 9 bases left between them.

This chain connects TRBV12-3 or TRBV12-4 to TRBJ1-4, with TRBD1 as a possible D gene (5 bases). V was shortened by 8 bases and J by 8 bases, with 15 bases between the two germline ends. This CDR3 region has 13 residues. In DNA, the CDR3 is TGTGCCAGCGGGAGGGGAGGGGAGGAAAAACTGTTTTTT. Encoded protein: CASGRGGEEKLFF.

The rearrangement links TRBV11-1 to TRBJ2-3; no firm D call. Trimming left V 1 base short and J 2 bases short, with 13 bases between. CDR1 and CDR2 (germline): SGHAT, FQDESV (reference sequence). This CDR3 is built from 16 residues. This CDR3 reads CASSLVFGPITDTQYF. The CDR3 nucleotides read TGTGCCAGCAGCTTAGTGTTTGGCCCCATCACAGATACGCAGTATTTT.

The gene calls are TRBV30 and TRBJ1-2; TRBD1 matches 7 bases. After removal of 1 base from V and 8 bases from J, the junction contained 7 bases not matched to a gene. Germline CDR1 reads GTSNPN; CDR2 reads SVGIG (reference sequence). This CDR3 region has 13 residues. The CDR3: CAWSATTGRGYTF. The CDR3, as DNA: TGTGCCTGGAGTGCGACGACAGGGCGAGGCTACACCTTC.

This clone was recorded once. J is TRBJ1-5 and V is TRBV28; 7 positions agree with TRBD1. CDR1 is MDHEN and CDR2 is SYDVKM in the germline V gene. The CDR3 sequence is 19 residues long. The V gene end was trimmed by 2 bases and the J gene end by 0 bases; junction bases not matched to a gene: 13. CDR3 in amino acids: CASSLRVRGSPYSNQPQHF. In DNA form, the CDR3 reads TGTGCCAGCAGTTTACGGGTCAGGGGGTCGCCGTATAGCAATCAGCCCCAGCATTTT.